The 15 T cell receptor beta chains given below trace back to one sample, sequenced in a study of shared clonotypes between healthy human individuals. Sequencing was performed with immunoSEQ multiplex PCR; in TCRdb, only in-frame clones are kept and a portion is missing. The repertoire has about 1 million clones, under 80% of them found once; the top ten carry 1.2% to 1.5%. The source material was memory CD4+ T cells sorted from blood. Subset indicated: CD45RA-negative fraction. The source of these receptors is a man aged 18 to 29 in good health.

This clone was detected only a few times. The chain joins TRBV9 to TRBJ2-5, with 14 bases matching TRBD2. J gave up 2 bases and V 3 bases, and 9 bases lay outside the gene matches. The CDR3 runs 18 residues. Germline V gives CDR1 SGDLS, CDR2 YYNGEE. In nucleotides, the CDR3 is TGTGCCAGCAGCGAAGGGACTAGCGGGGGAGACCATCAAGAGACCCAGTACTTC. Its protein product is CASSEGTSGGDHQETQYF.

This clone was counted at least ten times. The chain has TRBV2 and TRBJ2-3; D is perhaps TRBD2 (7 bases). Germline CDR1 SNHLY, CDR2 FYNNEI. This CDR3 is 15 amino acids long. Trimming took off 6 bases at V and 1 base at J, with 14 bases between the two ends. CDR3: CASRARGLGTDTQYF. The CDR3 nucleotides read TGTGCCAGCAGGGCGCGGGGGCTCGGCACAGATACGCAGTATTTT. Drawing the rest from reference TRBV2 and TRBJ2-3, the complete variable domain is EPEVTQTPSHQVTQMGQEVILRCVPISNHLYFYWYRQILGQKVEFLVSFYNNEISEKSEIFDDQFSVERPDGSNFTLKIRSTKLEDSAMYFCASRARGLGTDTQYFGPGTRLTVL.

Only a few counts were recorded for this clone. This rearrangement joins TRBV7-2 to TRBJ2-1; 8 nucleotides agree with TRBD2. Germline V gives CDR1 SGHTA, CDR2 FQGNSA. This CDR3 has 16 residues. V lost 5 bases, J lost 4 bases, and 10 bases stayed unmatched. The CDR3 is CASSRTGTSPYNEQFF. CDR3 bases: TGTGCCAGCAGCCGGACCGGGACTAGTCCGTACAATGAGCAGTTCTTC.

The rearrangement links TRBV2 to TRBJ2-5, with TRBD2 matching over 14 bases. CDR3 size: 17 residues. V lost 8 bases, J lost 4 bases, and 12 bases stayed unmatched. The germline gives CDR1 SNHLY, CDR2 FYNNEI. The CDR3 spells CASRAGLAGGNVETQYF. The CDR3 nucleotides read TGTGCCAGCCGCGCTGGACTAGCGGGGGGCAATGTAGAGACCCAGTACTTC.

The chain combines TRBV10-3 with TRBJ1-5; possible D gene TRBD1, 5 bases. V gave up 1 base and J gave up 2 bases, with 6 bases separating them. Germline lookup yields CDR1 ENHRY and CDR2 SYGVKD. The CDR3 length is 14 residues. The DNA of the CDR3 is TGTGCCATCAGTGAGTTACAGGGCAATCAGCCCCAGCATTTT. Protein sequence: CAISELQGNQPQHF.

The chain employs TRBV19 and TRBJ1-5; 10 nucleotides align to TRBD1. J lost 6 bases, V lost 8 bases, and 10 bases had no gene match. CDR3 length equals 15 residues. CDR1 and CDR2 from the germline V gene are LNHDA and SQIVND (reference sequence). The CDR3 region has the DNA TGTGCCAGTCAAGCCCGACAGGGGGCCGGTCAGCCCCAGCATTTT. This encodes CASQARQGAGQPQHF.

The chain carries TRBV10-3 and TRBJ1-4; 10 positions match TRBD1. CDR3 length: 13 amino acids. The trim removed 8 bases at V and 5 bases at J, leaving 2 bases unmatched. Germline V gene lookup returns CDR1 ENHRY and CDR2 SYGVKD. In DNA form, the CDR3 reads TGTGCCATCCAGGGACAGGGGAATGAAAAACTGTTTTTT. Encoded protein: CAIQGQGNEKLFF.

The chain carries TRBV7-2 and TRBJ2-5; 8 bases match TRBD1. The CDR3 has 15 residues. The V gene's germline CDR1 is SGHTA and CDR2 FQGNSA. The V gene end was trimmed by 1 base and the J gene end by 2 bases; junction bases not matched to a gene: 3. The CDR3 nucleotides are TGTGCCAGCAGCTTAGGCGGGACAGGACAAGAGACCCAGTACTTC. This gives the protein CASSLGGTGQETQYF.

The chain links TRBV7-2 to TRBJ2-1, with TRBD2 matching 7 bases. This CDR3 region has 15 residues. Germline lookup yields CDR1 SGHTA and CDR2 FQGNSA. The ends lost 8 bases at V and 0 bases at J; junction bases unmatched: 7. The CDR3 protein is CASGPGLSSYNEQFF. CDR3 nucleotide sequence: TGTGCCAGCGGTCCGGGACTATCCTCCTACAATGAGCAGTTCTTC.

The chain couples TRBV5-4 to TRBJ2-7; TRBD2 aligns across 8 bases. Germline V CDR1 and CDR2: SGHNT, YYREEE (reference sequence). The V gene end was trimmed by 0 bases and the J gene end by 3 bases; junction bases not matched to a gene: 5. This CDR3 contains 15 residues. The CDR3 nucleotides read TGTGCCAGCAGCTTGGGCGGGGGGCTAGGCTACGAGCAGTACTTC. Translating gives CASSLGGGLGYEQYF.

The CDR3 protein is CASTPDRDTEAFF. The CDR3 nucleotides read TGTGCCAGCACCCCGGACAGGGACACTGAAGCTTTCTTT. This chain joins TRBV6-1 and TRBJ1-1, with 8 positions matching TRBD1. The V gene's germline CDR1 is MNHNS and CDR2 SASEGT. This CDR3 spans 13 amino acids. The V segment lost 7 bases and the J segment 3 bases; nucleotides outside the gene matches: 4.

This clone was picked up a small number of times. The V and J genes are TRBV30 and TRBJ1-4, with D uncertain. CDR3 length: 11 amino acids. V lost 7 bases, J lost 10 bases, and 13 bases lay in between. The germline V gene encodes CDR1 GTSNPN and CDR2 SVGIG (reference sequence). The CDR3: CAFNSGPKLFF. CDR3 DNA sequence: TGTGCCTTCAATTCCGGACCAAAACTGTTTTTT. The whole variable domain, remainder taken from reference TRBV30 and TRBJ1-4, is SQTIHQWPATLVQPVGSPLSLECTVEGTSNPNLYWYRQAAGRGLQLLFYSVGIGQISSEVPQNLSASRPQDRQFILSSKKLLLSDSGFYLCAFNSGPKLFFGSGTQLSVL.

V usage is TRBV19 and J usage is TRBJ1-6; 8 bases line up with TRBD1. The CDR3 loop spans 16 amino acids. Germline trimming cut 4 bases from V and 8 bases from J; bases unmatched to any gene: 10. Germline CDR1 is LNHDA and CDR2 is SQIVND (reference sequence). The CDR3 here is CASSTLPGQAYSPLHF. The CDR3 nucleotides read TGTGCCAGTAGTACTCTTCCGGGACAGGCCTATTCACCCCTCCACTTT.

The CDR3 protein is CASSYGSALHF. CDR3 DNA: TGTGCCAGCAGTTACGGCTCAGCCCTCCACTTT. This chain joins TRBV6-5 and TRBJ1-6; unclear D gene. V was cut by 2 bases and J by 14 bases, with 7 bases left in between. The CDR3 has 11 amino acids. Per the germline V gene, CDR1 is MNHEY and CDR2 is SVGAGI.

The V and J genes are TRBV27 and TRBJ1-2; D is ambiguous. The V end was cut by 6 bases, the J end by 0 bases, with 11 bases between. This CDR3 comprises 14 residues. Germline CDR1 reads MNHEY; CDR2 reads SMNVEV (reference sequence). The CDR3 DNA follows: TGTGCCAGCAGAGACACCTGGCCTAACTATGGCTACACCTTC. Residues: CASRDTWPNYGYTF.